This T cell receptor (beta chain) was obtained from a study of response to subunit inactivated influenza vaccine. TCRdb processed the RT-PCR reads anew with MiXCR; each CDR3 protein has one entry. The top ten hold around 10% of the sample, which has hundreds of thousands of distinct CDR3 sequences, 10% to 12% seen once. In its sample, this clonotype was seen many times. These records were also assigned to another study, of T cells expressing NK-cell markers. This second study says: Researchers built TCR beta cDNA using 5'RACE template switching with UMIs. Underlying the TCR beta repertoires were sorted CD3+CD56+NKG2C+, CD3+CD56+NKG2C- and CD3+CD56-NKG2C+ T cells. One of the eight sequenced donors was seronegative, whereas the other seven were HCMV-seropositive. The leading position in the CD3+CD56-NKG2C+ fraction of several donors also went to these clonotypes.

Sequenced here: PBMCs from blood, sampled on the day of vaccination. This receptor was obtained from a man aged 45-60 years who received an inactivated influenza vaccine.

The CDR3 nucleotides are TGTGCCAGCAGCTTAAACAGGAACACTGAAGCTTTCTTT. The encoded protein is CASSLNRNTEAFF. The gene calls are TRBV7-2 and TRBJ1-1, with D uncertain. The germline V gene has CDR1 SGHTA and CDR2 FQGNSA. Trimming pared 2 bases from V and 1 base from J, leaving 5 bases between. The CDR3 is 13 amino acids.